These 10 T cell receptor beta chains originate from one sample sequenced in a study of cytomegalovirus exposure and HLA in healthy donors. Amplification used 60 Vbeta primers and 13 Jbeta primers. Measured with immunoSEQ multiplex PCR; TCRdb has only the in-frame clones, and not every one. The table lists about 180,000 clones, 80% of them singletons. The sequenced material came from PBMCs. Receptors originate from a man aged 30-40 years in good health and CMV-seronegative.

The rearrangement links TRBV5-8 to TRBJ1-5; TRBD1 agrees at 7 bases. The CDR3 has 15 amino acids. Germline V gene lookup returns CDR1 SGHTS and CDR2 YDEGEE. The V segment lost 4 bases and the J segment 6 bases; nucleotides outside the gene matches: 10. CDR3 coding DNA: TGTGCCAGCAGCCAGGGGACAGTCCCCCTTCAGCCCCAGCATTTT. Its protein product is CASSQGTVPLQPQHF.

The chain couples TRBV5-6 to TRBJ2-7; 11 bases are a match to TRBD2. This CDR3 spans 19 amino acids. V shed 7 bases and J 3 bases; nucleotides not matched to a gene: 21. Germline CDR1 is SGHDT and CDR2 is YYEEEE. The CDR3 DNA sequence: TGTGCCAGCGCGAGAGCGGGGGCGTTTTTTGGGACTAGCGGCTACGAGCAGTACTTC. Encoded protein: CASARAGAFFGTSGYEQYF.

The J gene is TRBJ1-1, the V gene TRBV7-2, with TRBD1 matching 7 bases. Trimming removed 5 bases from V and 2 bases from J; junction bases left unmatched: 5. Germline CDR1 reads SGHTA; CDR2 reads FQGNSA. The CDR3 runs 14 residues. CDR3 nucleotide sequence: TGTGCCAGCAGCAGACAGGGAAGTAACACTGAAGCTTTCTTT. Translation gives CASSRQGSNTEAFF.

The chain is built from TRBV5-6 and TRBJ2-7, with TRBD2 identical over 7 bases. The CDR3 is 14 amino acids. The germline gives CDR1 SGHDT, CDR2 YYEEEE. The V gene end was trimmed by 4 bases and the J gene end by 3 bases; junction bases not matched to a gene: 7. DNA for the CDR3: TGTGCCAGCAGCCCCGGGGGGACTATCTACGAGCAGTACTTC. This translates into CASSPGGTIYEQYF. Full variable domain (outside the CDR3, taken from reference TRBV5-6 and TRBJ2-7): DAGVTQSPTHLIKTRGQQVTLRCSPKSGHDTVSWYQQALGQGPQFIFQYYEEEERQRGNFPDRFSGHQFPNYSSELNVNALLLGDSALYLCASSPGGTIYEQYFGPGTRLTVT.

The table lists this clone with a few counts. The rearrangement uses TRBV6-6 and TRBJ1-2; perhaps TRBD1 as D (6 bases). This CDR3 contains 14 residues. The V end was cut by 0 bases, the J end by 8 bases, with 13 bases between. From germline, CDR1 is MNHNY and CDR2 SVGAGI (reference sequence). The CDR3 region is CASSYSSQGGGYTF. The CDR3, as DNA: TGTGCCAGCAGTTACTCGTCACAGGGTGGCGGCTACACCTTC.

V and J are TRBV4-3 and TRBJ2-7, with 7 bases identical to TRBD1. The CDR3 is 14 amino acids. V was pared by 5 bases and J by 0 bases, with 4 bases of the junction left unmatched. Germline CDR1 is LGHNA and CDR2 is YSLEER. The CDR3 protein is CASSAWDSSYEQYF. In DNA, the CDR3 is TGCGCCAGCAGCGCCTGGGACAGCTCCTACGAGCAGTACTTC.

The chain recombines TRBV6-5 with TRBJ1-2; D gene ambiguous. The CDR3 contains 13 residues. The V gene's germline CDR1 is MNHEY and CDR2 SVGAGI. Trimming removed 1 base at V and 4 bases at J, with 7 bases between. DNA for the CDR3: TGTGCCAGCAGTTACTACAGTCGCTATGGCTACACCTTC. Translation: CASSYYSRYGYTF.

CDR3: CASSIGAYEQYF. Here the CDR3 DNA reads TGTGCCAGTAGTATAGGCGCCTACGAGCAGTACTTC. The chain employs TRBV19 and TRBJ2-7; the D is unclear. Germline-derived CDR1 and CDR2 are LNHDA and SQIVND (reference sequence). CDR3 size: 12 residues. Trimming cost V 1 base and J 2 bases, with 3 bases left between them.

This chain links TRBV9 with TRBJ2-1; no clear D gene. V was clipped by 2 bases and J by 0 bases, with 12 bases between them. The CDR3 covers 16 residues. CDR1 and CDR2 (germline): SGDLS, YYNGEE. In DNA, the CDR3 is TGTGCCAGCAGCGTTTCCCTCCTCAGCTCCTACAATGAGCAGTTCTTC. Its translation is CASSVSLLSSYNEQFF.

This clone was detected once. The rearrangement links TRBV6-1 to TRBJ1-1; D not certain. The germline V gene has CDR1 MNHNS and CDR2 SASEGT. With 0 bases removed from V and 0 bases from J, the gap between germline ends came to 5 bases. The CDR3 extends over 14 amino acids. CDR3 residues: CASSEAPMNTEAFF. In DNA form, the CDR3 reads TGTGCCAGCAGTGAAGCACCTATGAACACTGAAGCTTTCTTT.